These 14 T cell receptor beta chains were all obtained from the same sample, sequenced in a study of blood T cell repertoires in COVID-19. The data were produced by immunoSEQ multiplex PCR, yet TCRdb's version contains in-frame clones alone and is incomplete. The data hold more than 110,000 clones, with roughly 80% observed a single time. The sample consisted of PBMCs or T cells enriched from blood (not recorded which). These receptors came from a woman aged 18-35 years who had been exposed to COVID-19.

V is TRBV10-3 and J is TRBJ2-5; D is perhaps TRBD1 (6 bases). Germline V gene sequence: CDR1 ENHRY, CDR2 SYGVKD. The CDR3 extends over 13 amino acids. Between the trimmed V and J ends, which lost 5 bases and 2 bases, there was a span of 9 bases. DNA for the CDR3: TGTGCCATCAGTCAGGGGATTCAAGAGACCCAGTACTTC. It encodes CAISQGIQETQYF.

The chain has TRBV30 and TRBJ1-5; D unclear. Trimming stripped 2 bases from V and 0 bases from J, with 11 bases between. The CDR3 consists of 15 residues. Germline loops: CDR1 GTSNPN, CDR2 SVGIG (reference sequence). In DNA, the CDR3 is TGTGCCTGGAGTCAAACAGCTCATAGCAATCAGCCCCAGCATTTT. This sequence encodes CAWSQTAHSNQPQHF.

The V and J genes are TRBV15 and TRBJ1-2, with 9 bases matching TRBD1. After removal of 1 base from V and 5 bases from J, the junction contained 2 bases not matched to a gene. The germline gives CDR1 LNHNV, CDR2 YYDKDF (reference sequence). The CDR3 covers 14 residues. The CDR3 protein is CATSRAGQGYGYTF. CDR3 in DNA: TGTGCCACCAGCAGAGCGGGACAGGGTTATGGCTACACCTTC.

The sample holds many counts of this clone. This chain links TRBV7-9 with TRBJ1-6; D is uncertain. The CDR3 has 15 residues. V gave up 2 bases and J gave up 0 bases, with 5 bases separating them. Germline V gene data show CDR1 as SEHNR and CDR2 as FQNEAQ (reference sequence). In DNA form, the CDR3 reads TGTGCCAGCAGCTTACGGGACTCCTATAATTCACCCCTCCACTTT. Residues: CASSLRDSYNSPLHF. Using reference TRBV7-9 and TRBJ1-6 for the parts outside the CDR3, the full variable domain is DTGVSQNPRHKITKRGQNVTFRCDPISEHNRLYWYRQTLGQGPEFLTYFQNEAQLEKSRLLSDRFSAERPKGSFSTLEIQRTEQGDSAMYLCASSLRDSYNSPLHFGNGTRLTVT.

This clone was detected once. The rearrangement links TRBV5-1 to TRBJ2-1; 8 bases align to TRBD2. With V trimmed by 4 bases and J by 15 bases, 9 bases remained unmatched. The CDR3 runs 12 residues. CDR1 is SGHRS and CDR2 is YFSETQ in the germline V gene. Here the CDR3 reads CASSPAGAGAFF. CDR3 DNA: TGCGCCAGCAGCCCAGCCGGAGCGGGGGCGTTCTTC.

The rearrangement uses TRBV7-8 and TRBJ1-6; maybe TRBD1 (5 bases). Germline CDR1 SGHVS, CDR2 FQNEAQ. The CDR3 consists of 18 residues. With 5 bases removed from V and 2 bases from J, the gap between germline ends came to 19 bases. CDR3 nucleotides: TGTGCCAGCAGCCCACAAGGCGGGGGACTTACCTATAATTCACCCCTCCACTTT. Amino acids: CASSPQGGGLTYNSPLHF.

The chain is built from TRBV27 and TRBJ2-1; maybe TRBD2 (5 bases). The ends were cut back, 6 bases at V and 6 bases at J, with 12 bases in the middle. Germline lookup yields CDR1 MNHEY and CDR2 SMNVEV (reference sequence). The CDR3 totals 13 residues. The CDR3 reads CASRYFEGNEQFF. The CDR3 DNA reads TGTGCCAGCAGATATTTCGAGGGCAATGAGCAGTTCTTC.

The V call is TRBV24-1, the J call TRBJ1-5; 8 bases line up with TRBD1. In germline, CDR1 is KGHDR, CDR2 SFDVKD. The CDR3 is made up of 14 amino acids. CDR3 DNA: TGTGCGAGGGACAGGTATTGGAGCAATCAGCCCCAGCATTTT. Translating it yields CARDRYWSNQPQHF.

This clone appeared a few times. The genes are TRBV10-1 and TRBJ2-7; unclear D gene. Germline CDR1 is WNHNN and CDR2 is SYGVQD (reference sequence). Trimming removed 0 bases at V and 2 bases at J, with 8 bases between. The CDR3 totals 14 residues. CDR3 residues: CASSESQVPYEQYF. As DNA, the CDR3 is TGCGCCAGCAGTGAGTCCCAGGTGCCCTACGAGCAGTACTTC.

This chain's CDR3 is CASSSPGQRTSAFF. CDR3 DNA: TGTGCCAGTAGCTCCCCTGGACAGCGCACGTCGGCTTTCTTT. The chain employs TRBV19 and TRBJ1-1, with D perhaps matching TRBD1 (6 bases). This CDR3 has 14 amino acids. Germline-derived CDR1 and CDR2 are LNHDA and SQIVND (reference sequence). V shed 6 bases and J shed 11 bases, with 22 bases lying between them.

V is TRBV9 and J is TRBJ2-1; D possibly corresponds to TRBD2 (6 bases). The CDR3 is 15 amino acids. CDR1 is SGDLS, CDR2 YYNGEE, per germline. V was shortened by 0 bases and J by 4 bases, with 11 bases between the two germline ends. CDR3 loop: CASSVGAGRYNEQFF. CDR3 nucleotides: TGTGCCAGCAGCGTAGGTGCGGGACGGTACAATGAGCAGTTCTTC.

The chain carries TRBV13 and TRBJ2-3; 10 positions match TRBD1. Looked up from germline, CDR1 is PRHDT and CDR2 is FYEKMQ (reference sequence). There are 14 residues in the CDR3. V trimming: 4 bases; J trimming: 11 bases; junction bases outside the gene matches: 9. The CDR3 loop is CASSSAGQGKGQYF. The CDR3 DNA follows: TGTGCCAGCAGCTCGGCGGGACAGGGGAAAGGGCAGTATTTT.

V and J are TRBV4-3 and TRBJ2-7; D gene ambiguous. CDR3 length: 13 amino acids. Trimming left V 1 base short and J 2 bases short, with 6 bases between. Per germline, CDR1 LGHNA and CDR2 YSLEER. DNA for the CDR3: TGCGCCAGCAGCCAAGGCCACACCTACGAGCAGTACTTC. This gives the protein CASSQGHTYEQYF.

This chain uses TRBV7-8 with TRBJ2-7, with D perhaps TRBD2 (5 bases). There are 13 residues in the CDR3. The ends were cut back, 0 bases at V and 7 bases at J, with 10 bases in the middle. Germline values: CDR1 SGHVS, CDR2 FQNEAQ. DNA for the CDR3: TGTGCCAGCAGCTTAGCAGAGGGTTTGGAGCAGTACTTC. This translates into CASSLAEGLEQYF.